The entry that follows covers one TCR beta chain sequence. Its antigen target is currently unknown. Base qualities are missing; no much larger clone stands one base away. These data originate in a study of blood T cell repertoires in COVID-19 (dated by TCRdb to the early 2020s). Broadly, across the study: Collaborator samples came from the United States, Italy and Spain and covered acute and convalescent phases of COVID-19. Samples came from the ongoing ImmuneRACE study (first 160 participants) plus 1,254 subjects from 6 global collaborators. Where available, HLA class I and class II types were taken from metadata supplied by the sample provider and were not determined by assay-based typing. A de-identified subject ID, COVID-19 status, age in years and sex were almost always included in the sample metadata. The material from the prospective study consisted of cDNA or gDNA derived from T cells, B-cell-depleted T cells, or PBMCs. Subjects who had been exposed to COVID-19, were actively infected with it, or had recovered from it provided the deeply sampled blood TCRbeta repertoires that made up the dataset. The repertoires were released in a freely available public database meant as a resource for research on the immune response to SARS-CoV-2.

In Seattle, one collaborating source enrolled patients while the infection was active and tracked those patients longitudinally over the course of disease. Collaborating institutions collected whole blood in K2EDTA tubes following their own protocols. For TCRbeta analysis, collaborators shipped samples as frozen whole blood, isolated PBMCs, or DNA extracted from either of those sample types. Points the paper makes about the study in general: How much clinical and demographic metadata was included differed by source and by participant, and the metadata was provided uncurated.

TCRbeta CDR3 regions were amplified from genomic DNA using the immunoSEQ Assay, a bias-controlled multiplex PCR. The paper's processing steps were these. The number of nucleated cells in each sample was estimated from the amplification of reference gene primers within the assay. To quantify the absolute abundance of each unique TCRbeta CDR3 rearrangement, sequence reads were collapsed and filtered. For each sample, productive Simpson clonality was calculated by taking the square root of Simpson's diversity index across productive rearrangements. In its TCRdb copy, this immuneACCESS table keeps in-frame sequences only and misses some clones. Where compared with another copy, unresolved V genes explain less than half of these, and the others have no known cause. The V and J calls and the clone size are those of that table, but D and trimming were determined from the DNA. Counted in this sample were about 64,000 clones; approximately 85% of them appeared once. 43% of the sample is taken by the ten largest.

CDR1 MGHDK and CDR2 SYGVNS are derived from the germline V gene. V and J lose 11 bases and 0 bases, and a span of 17 bases separates them. The CDR3 spans 16 residues, from the cysteine through the phenylalanine. Solely the CDR3 DNA is kept, with 48 bases framed from the first base. Sequenced: peripheral blood. The V and J segments used are TRBV25-1 and TRBJ1-6; the D segment could be TRBD1, given 6 matching bases. The TCR was taken from a woman aged 55 to 70 with COVID-19, enrolled during active disease. The CDR3 protein: CASGRGTSSYNSPLHF. The base sequence is TGTGCCTCGGGCAGGGGTACCAGCTCCTATAATTCACCCCTCCACTTT.